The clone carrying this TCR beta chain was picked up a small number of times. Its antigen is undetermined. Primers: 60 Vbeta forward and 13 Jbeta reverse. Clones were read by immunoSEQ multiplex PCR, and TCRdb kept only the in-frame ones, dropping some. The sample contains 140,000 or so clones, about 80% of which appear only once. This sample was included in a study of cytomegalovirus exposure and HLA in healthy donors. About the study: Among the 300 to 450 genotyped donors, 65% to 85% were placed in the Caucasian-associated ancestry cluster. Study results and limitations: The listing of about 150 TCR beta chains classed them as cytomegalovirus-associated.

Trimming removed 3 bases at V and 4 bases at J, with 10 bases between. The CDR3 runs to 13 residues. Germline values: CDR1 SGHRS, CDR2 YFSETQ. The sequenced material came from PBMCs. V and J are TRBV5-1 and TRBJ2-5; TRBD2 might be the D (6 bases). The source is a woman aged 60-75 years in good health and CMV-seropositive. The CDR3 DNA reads TGCGCCAGCAGCTCGGCAGCGGGAGAGACCCAGTACTTC. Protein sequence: CASSSAAGETQYF.